This is a list of T cell receptor beta chains from one sample in a study of siplizumab effects on memory and regulatory T cells. Sequencing was performed with immunoSEQ multiplex PCR; in TCRdb, only in-frame clones are kept and a portion is missing. Here the sample spans some 110,000 clones, over 90% being singletons. Sequenced material: Tregs sorted from blood. These receptors came from a human donor in good health. CDR3s include the opening cysteine and the closing phenylalanine or tryptophan. D genes are given only for firm matches. Size values are once, few and many counts, or a class for expanded clones, and some rows have none.

v_gene	d_gene	j_gene	abundance	CDR3nt	CDR3aa
TRBV4-1	.	TRBJ2-3	.	TGCGCCAGCAGCCAGTGGGGGGGGGCTACAGATACGCAGTATTTT	CASSQWGGATDTQYF
TRBV6-5	TRBD1	TRBJ1-2	.	TGTGCCAGCAGTTACGGCACAGGGGGCATATACTATGGCTACACCTTC	CASSYGTGGIYYGYTF
TRBV5-1	TRBD1	TRBJ2-3	.	TGCGCCAGCAGCTTGGTAGCAGGGGGATTTACCGATACGCAGTATTTT	CASSLVAGGFTDTQYF
TRBV19	TRBD1	TRBJ1-1	.	TGTGCCAGTAGTAGAGACTTGACAGGGAGGGAGGAAGCTTTCTTT	CASSRDLTGREEAFF
TRBV7-9	.	TRBJ2-3	.	TGTGCCAGCAGCTGGGACTCAGATACGCAGTATTTT	CASSWDSDTQYF
TRBV30	.	TRBJ2-6	.	TGTGCCTGGAGTGAACAGGGTAGCTCTGGGGCCAACGTCCTGACTTTC	CAWSEQGSSGANVLTF
TRBV19	TRBD2	TRBJ2-1	.	TGTGCCAGTAAATCGGGAGGATCCTACAATGAGCAGTTCTTC	CASKSGGSYNEQFF
TRBV5-1	TRBD1	TRBJ1-2	.	TGCGCCAGCAGCTTGGCGACAGGGGGAAGGGATGGCTACACCTTC	CASSLATGGRDGYTF
TRBV6-6	.	TRBJ1-1	.	TGTGCCAGCAGTCCGCAGGGGAACACTGAAGCTTTCTTT	CASSPQGNTEAFF
TRBV27	TRBD2	TRBJ2-7	.	TGTGCCAGCAGTCCTGAACCTAGCGGGAGGAGCGAGCAGTACTTC	CASSPEPSGRSEQYF
TRBV11-2	.	TRBJ2-7	.	TGTGCCAGCAGCCCGTTCGCGAGCGAGCAGTACTTC	CASSPFASEQYF
TRBV2	.	TRBJ1-2	.	TGTGCCAGCAGTGTCTTACCGGGGCATGGCTACACCTTC	CASSVLPGHGYTF
TRBV11-3	TRBD1	TRBJ1-2	.	TGTGCCAGCAGCTTTGGACAGGGAAGGCAAGTAAAGAATGGCTACACCTTC	CASSFGQGRQVKNGYTF
TRBV19	TRBD2	TRBJ2-1	.	TGTGCCAGTACCAAGCGGGGGGGGTTATACAATGAGCAGTTCTTC	CASTKRGGLYNEQFF
TRBV5-1	.	TRBJ2-1	.	TGCGCCAGCAGCTTGGCACCGCCCTCCAATGAGCAGTTCTTC	CASSLAPPSNEQFF
TRBV7-9	TRBD1	TRBJ2-1	.	TGTGCCAGCAGCGCCATGGGACAGCCAGGAGATGAGCAGTTCTTC	CASSAMGQPGDEQFF
TRBV5-1	.	TRBJ1-6	.	TGCGCCAGCAGCTTTGGTTTGGGTTCACCCCTCCACTTT	CASSFGLGSPLHF
TRBV7-2	.	TRBJ1-5	once	TGTGCCAGCAGCTTAGGCTCATGGGGCAATCAGCCCCAGCATTTT	CASSLGSWGNQPQHF
TRBV15	TRBD1	TRBJ1-2	.	TGTGCCACCAGCAGAGGGGACAGGGCCGGGGGCTACACCTTC	CATSRGDRAGGYTF
TRBV7-2	TRBD2	TRBJ2-7	.	TGTGCCAGCAGCAAAGCCCCTAGCGGGGGTTCCTACGAGCAGTACTTC	CASSKAPSGGSYEQYF
TRBV30	.	TRBJ1-1	.	TGTGCCTGGAGTGTACAGGTGAACACTGAAGCTTTCTTT	CAWSVQVNTEAFF
TRBV11-3	.	TRBJ1-2	.	TGTGCCAGCAGCTTACAGGCGCGCTATGGCTACACCTTC	CASSLQARYGYTF
TRBV5-1	.	TRBJ2-5	.	TGCGCCAGCAGCCCCATGACGCCGGGGCTTGGGACCCAGTACTTC	CASSPMTPGLGTQYF
TRBV25-1	TRBD1	TRBJ1-4	.	TGTGCCAGCAGTGGTAACGACAGGGGTAATGAAAAACTGTTTTTT	CASSGNDRGNEKLFF
TRBV30	.	TRBJ1-4	.	TGTGCCATCAGACCGGGGCCTTTAGTTGGAAAACTGTTTTTT	CAIRPGPLVGKLFF
TRBV2	.	TRBJ2-6	.	TGTGCCAGCAGTGAAAAGGGCAGAGGGGCCAACGTCCTGACTTTC	CASSEKGRGANVLTF
TRBV5-1	.	TRBJ1-3	once	TGCGCCAGCAGCACGGGACTGCCAGGAAACACCATATATTTT	CASSTGLPGNTIYF
TRBV6-5	.	TRBJ1-3	.	TGTGCCAGCTTAGGGTCTGGAAACACCATATATTTT	CASLGSGNTIYF
TRBV13	TRBD2	TRBJ2-2	.	TGTGCCAGCAGCCCAAAGGGACTAGCGGGGGCCACCGGGGAGCTGTTTTTT	CASSPKGLAGATGELFF
TRBV19	.	TRBJ1-1	once	TGTGCCAGTAGTGCCGCGGGGGAAAGAACTGAAGCTTTCTTT	CASSAAGERTEAFF
TRBV10-3	.	TRBJ2-6	.	TGTGCCATCAGTGGGACCCTAGACCGTCCTTCTGGGGCCAACGTCCTGACTTTC	CAISGTLDRPSGANVLTF
TRBV25-1	.	TRBJ2-1	.	TGTGCCAGCAGTCCCCGGGGAGGAACCAATGAGCAGTTCTTC	CASSPRGGTNEQFF
TRBV10-3	TRBD1	TRBJ1-2	.	TGTGCCATCAGGGGACAGGGGAGGGATGGCTACACCTTC	CAIRGQGRDGYTF
TRBV7-2	.	TRBJ1-1	once	TGTGCCAGCAGCTTTAGTGCAATCATGAACACTGAAGCTTTCTTT	CASSFSAIMNTEAFF
TRBV5-1	.	TRBJ2-3	.	TGCGCCAGCCGGCCCACAGATACGCAGTATTTT	CASRPTDTQYF
TRBV15	.	TRBJ1-5	.	TGTGCCACCAGCAGAGATCGGGCGTGGCAGCCCCAGCATTTT	CATSRDRAWQPQHF
TRBV5-5	TRBD1	TRBJ1-2	.	TGTGCCAGCAGCTTGGGGCTCGGACAGGGGGTCGCCGACACCTTC	CASSLGLGQGVADTF
TRBV29-1	TRBD1	TRBJ1-1	.	TGCAGCGCCGGGAAGGACAGGGGTAGAGGGCTGGACACTGAAGCTTTCTTT	CSAGKDRGRGLDTEAFF
TRBV10-3	.	TRBJ2-5	.	TGTGCCATCAGCCTGGACAGACAAGAGACCCAGTACTTC	CAISLDRQETQYF
TRBV15	.	TRBJ2-7	.	TGTGCCACCAGCAGAGAATTACCCCCGGGACATACCTACGAGCAGTACTTC	CATSRELPPGHTYEQYF
TRBV19	.	TRBJ2-3	.	TGTGCCAGTAGTGTGGGGCCAGATACGCAGTATTTT	CASSVGPDTQYF
TRBV11-2	.	TRBJ2-6	.	TGTGCCAGCAGCTCGGGACGCTGGATTGGGGCCAACGTCCTGACTTTC	CASSSGRWIGANVLTF
TRBV11-3	TRBD2	TRBJ2-1	.	TGTGCCAGCAGCTTGGGGGGACTAGATCCAAATGAGCAGTTCTTC	CASSLGGLDPNEQFF
TRBV11-2	TRBD1	TRBJ1-2	.	TGTGCCAGCAGCTTAGACAGGGGGCAAAATGGCTACACCTTC	CASSLDRGQNGYTF
TRBV2	.	TRBJ2-7	.	TGTGCCAGCAGTGTTAGGGGTGGCGAGCAGTACTTC	CASSVRGGEQYF
TRBV5-1	TRBD1	TRBJ2-3	.	TGCGCCAGCAGCACCGCAGGGGGCGGTACAGATACGCAGTATTTT	CASSTAGGGTDTQYF
TRBV28	.	TRBJ1-1	.	TGTGCCAGCATCACAGCAGGTAACATGAACACTGAAGCTTTCTTT	CASITAGNMNTEAFF
TRBV15	.	TRBJ1-4	.	TGTGCCACCAGCAGAGATATTACAGGGAGGAATGAAAAACTGTTTTTT	CATSRDITGRNEKLFF
TRBV4-1	TRBD1	TRBJ1-2	.	TGCGCCAGCAGCCAAGATTCCCAGGGGGCTAAAAACTATGGCTACACCTTC	CASSQDSQGAKNYGYTF
TRBV18	TRBD1	TRBJ2-5	.	TGTGCCAGCTCACCGACAGGGCAAGAGACCCAGTACTTC	CASSPTGQETQYF
TRBV9	TRBD2	TRBJ2-7	.	TGTGCCAGCAGCGTAGGCGGGGGGAGGCCATACGAGCAGTACTTC	CASSVGGGRPYEQYF
TRBV7-9	.	TRBJ2-7	.	TGTGCCAGCAGCTTAGGGTACCCCTCCTACGAGCAGTACTTC	CASSLGYPSYEQYF
TRBV15	.	TRBJ2-5	.	TGTGCCACCAGAGGGGGTTGGGGAATCCAAGAGACCCAGTACTTC	CATRGGWGIQETQYF
TRBV5-1	.	TRBJ2-5	.	TGCGCCAGCCGGGACGGCGAAGAGACCCAGTACTTC	CASRDGEETQYF
TRBV18	.	TRBJ1-4	once	TGTGCCAGCTCACAGAGGGCCGAAGCGATAGAAAAACTGTTTTTT	CASSQRAEAIEKLFF
TRBV7-2	.	TRBJ1-2	few	TGTGCCAGCAGCTTAGGGTGGTCTGTATTAGGCTACACCTTC	CASSLGWSVLGYTF
TRBV7-9	.	TRBJ1-2	.	TGTGCCAGCAGCTTAAGCGGGCCTGGCTACACCTTC	CASSLSGPGYTF
TRBV5-4	TRBD1	TRBJ1-2	.	TGTGCCAGCAGCTTGGTCGGGACAGTTAACTATGGCTACACCTTC	CASSLVGTVNYGYTF
TRBV11-3	TRBD1	TRBJ2-7	.	TGTGCCAGCAGCTCTCGGGCCGGGACAGGGATAAACGAGCAGTACTTC	CASSSRAGTGINEQYF
TRBV7-9	.	TRBJ1-2	.	TGTGCCAGCAGCCCCCTCCTTCAGGGCTACACCTTC	CASSPLLQGYTF